The entry below describes one T cell receptor beta chain. Its antigen is not known. These data are taken from a study of monozygotic twins with inflammatory bowel disease. Donors each contributed one blood sample measuring 2 to 2.5 ml. This CDR3 has 12 residues. Germline V CDR1 and CDR2: MNHEY, SVGEGT. Findings of the study overall: IBD patients exhibited fewer clonotypes shared with other individuals than healthy twins, particularly with disease activity. The authors found no support for a single strong IBD-associated signal or clonotype.

TCRdb reprocessed the 5' RACE reads and keeps a single row for each CDR3 protein, giving no DNA. Seen in this sample are approximately 380,000 distinct CDR3 sequences; the ten most common clones hold just over 2.5%. Sequenced input: blood. This sequence was found in a human donor with ulcerative colitis or Crohn's disease, or a healthy co-twin of an affected twin (not recorded which). The chain uses TRBV6-2 or TRBV6-3 and TRBJ2-1; TCRdb picks TRBD1, but there is no DNA to check that call. The CDR3 spells CASSPHGDEQFF.